A selection of T cell receptor beta chains follows, all from one sample in a study of OX40 agonist ivuxolimab in advanced cancers. TCRdb's table, derived via immunoSEQ multiplex PCR, lists solely in-frame clones and lacks some. Of roughly 100,000 clones in the sample, approximately 80% were seen once. Sequences were derived from CD4+ or CD8+ T cells sorted from blood, sampled in a trial of the OX40 agonist ivuxolimab. The receptor set was obtained from an adult with an advanced solid tumor such as melanoma, head and neck, liver or kidney cancer. CDR3s include the opening cysteine and the closing phenylalanine or tryptophan. Fields, in order: V gene, CDR3 protein.

TRBV7-8 CASSPAVARSSYNEQFF
TRBV2 CASSTGTIPYEQYF
TRBV5-1 CASGSGVYEQYF
TRBV7-2 CASSLIIGGYTF
TRBV14 CASSQTGANVLTF
TRBV19 CASSIWSEAFF
TRBV5-1 CASSLSGQTYNEQFF
TRBV19 CASSSLRGQGNEKLFF
TRBV29-1 CSVGVDGPQHF
TRBV2 CASSEGQGQTPF
TRBV1 CTSSPSSDTQYF
TRBV4-1 CASSQEMRGRWFETQYF
TRBV7-2 CASSLSRETQYF
TRBV19 CASSIGPYTGELFF
TRBV2 CASSIQGDTQYF
TRBV7-8 CASGLSGLGEQYF
TRBV5-6 CASSWDLRSEAFF
TRBV9 CASSVSVRDRVNYGYTF
TRBV7-2 CASSSHRGGRNEQYF
TRBV7-2 CASSLDGRAGETQYF
TRBV27 CASSRTGVIYEQYF
TRBV7-9 CASSLGTGIDEQFF
TRBV7-2 CASSLAPGFGGETQYF
TRBV7-3 CASSQSPGLAGGEQYF
TRBV5-1 CASSNRQEGVYGYTF
TRBV7-9 CASSLVGGRGNEQFF
TRBV11-1 CASSWGLGFADTQYF
TRBV2 CASSPRDRDKNIQYF
TRBV2 CASSSDRRGAETQYF